This record looks at one TCR beta chain sequence and its context. No antigen is known for it. Scientists made TCR beta cDNA using 5'RACE template switching with UMIs. For each CDR3 protein, TCRdb gives one entry from its re-call of the 5' RACE reads, without DNA. The sample table sets out under 200,000 distinct CDR3 sequences. This CDR3 spans 11 amino acids. Per germline, CDR1 DFQATT and CDR2 SNEGSKA (reference sequence). The data stem from a study of T cells expressing NK-cell markers. Study-wide findings and caveats: Among CD8+ T cells from over 5 donors, dominant NKG2C+ clonotypes accounted for roughly 1.0-7.0%.

What was sequenced was blood T cells: a sorted CD56 or NKG2C T cell subset, CD4+ or CD8+ T cells, or bulk PBMC T cells (not recorded which). The chain uses TRBV20-1 and TRBJ1-3. The sequence derives from a woman between 18 and 70 years old in good health. The chain's CDR3 is CSAVSGNTIYF.